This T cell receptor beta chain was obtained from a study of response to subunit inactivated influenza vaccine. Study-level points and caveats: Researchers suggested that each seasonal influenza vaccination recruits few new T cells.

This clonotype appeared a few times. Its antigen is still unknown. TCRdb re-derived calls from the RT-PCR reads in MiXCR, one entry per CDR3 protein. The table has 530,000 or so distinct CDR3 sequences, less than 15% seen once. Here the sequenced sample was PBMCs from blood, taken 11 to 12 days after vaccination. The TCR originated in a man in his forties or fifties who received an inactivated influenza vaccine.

The chain's CDR3 is CATSEVGGEQYF. As DNA, the CDR3 is TGTGCCACCAGTGAGGTAGGGGGCGAGCAGTACTTC. This chain links TRBV24-1 with TRBJ2-7; weak D call: TRBD1 (6 bases). The CDR3 sequence is 12 residues long. Germline assignment: CDR1 KGHDR and CDR2 SFDVKD. V was pared by 4 bases and J by 6 bases, with 9 bases between.